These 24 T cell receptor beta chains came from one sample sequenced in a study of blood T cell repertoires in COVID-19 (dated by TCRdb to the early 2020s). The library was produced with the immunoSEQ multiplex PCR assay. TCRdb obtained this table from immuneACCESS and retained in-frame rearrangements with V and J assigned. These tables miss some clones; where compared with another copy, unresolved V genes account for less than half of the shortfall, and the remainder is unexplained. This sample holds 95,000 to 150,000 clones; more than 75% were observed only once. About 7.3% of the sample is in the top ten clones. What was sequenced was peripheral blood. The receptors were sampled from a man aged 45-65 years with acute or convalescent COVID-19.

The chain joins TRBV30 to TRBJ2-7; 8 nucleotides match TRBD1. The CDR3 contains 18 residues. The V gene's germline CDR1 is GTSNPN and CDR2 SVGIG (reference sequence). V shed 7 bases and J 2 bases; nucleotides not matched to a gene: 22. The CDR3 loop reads CALSTDLGVTGGAYEQYF. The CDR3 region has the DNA TGTGCCTTAAGTACAGATCTTGGGGTTACAGGGGGAGCCTACGAGCAGTACTTC.

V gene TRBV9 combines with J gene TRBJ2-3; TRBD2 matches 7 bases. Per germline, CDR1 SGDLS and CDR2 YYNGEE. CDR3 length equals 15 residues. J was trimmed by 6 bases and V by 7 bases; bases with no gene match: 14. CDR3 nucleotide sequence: TGTGCCAGCGCGTCCGTGTCGGGAGGTCGGGATACGCAGTATTTT. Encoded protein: CASASVSGGRDTQYF.

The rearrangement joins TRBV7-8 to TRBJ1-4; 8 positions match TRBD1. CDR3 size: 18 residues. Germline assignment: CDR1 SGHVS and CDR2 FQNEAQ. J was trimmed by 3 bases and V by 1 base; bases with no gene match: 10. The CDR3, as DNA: TGTGCCAGCAGCTTAGAGGGGGACAGGTTGGCAGCTAATGAAAAACTGTTTTTT. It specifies CASSLEGDRLAANEKLFF.

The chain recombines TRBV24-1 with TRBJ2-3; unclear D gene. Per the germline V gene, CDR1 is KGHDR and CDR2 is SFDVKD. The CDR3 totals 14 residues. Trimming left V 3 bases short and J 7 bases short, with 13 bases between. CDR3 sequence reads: CATSDHPSPNTQYF. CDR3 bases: TGTGCCACCAGTGATCATCCATCCCCTAATACGCAGTATTTT.

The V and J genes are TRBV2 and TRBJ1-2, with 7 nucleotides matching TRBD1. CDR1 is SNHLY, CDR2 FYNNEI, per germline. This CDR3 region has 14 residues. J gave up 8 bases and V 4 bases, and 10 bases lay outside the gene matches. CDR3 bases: TGTGCCAGCAGTGTGGTGGCAGGGGGAGGCGGCTACACCTTC. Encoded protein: CASSVVAGGGGYTF.

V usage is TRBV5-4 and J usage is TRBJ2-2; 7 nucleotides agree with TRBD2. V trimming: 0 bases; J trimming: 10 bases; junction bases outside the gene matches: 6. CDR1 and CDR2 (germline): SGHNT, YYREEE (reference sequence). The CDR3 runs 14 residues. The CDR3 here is CASSLEVGGLELFF. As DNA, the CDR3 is TGTGCCAGCAGCTTGGAGGTGGGGGGGTTGGAGCTGTTTTTT.

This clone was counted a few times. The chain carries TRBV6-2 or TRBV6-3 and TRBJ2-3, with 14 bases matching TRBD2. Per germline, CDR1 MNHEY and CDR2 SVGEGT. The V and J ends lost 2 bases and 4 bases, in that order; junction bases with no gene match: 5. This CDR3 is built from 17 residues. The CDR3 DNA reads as TGTGCCAGCAGTTACGGGGGACTAGCGGGAGTCGCAGATACGCAGTATTTT. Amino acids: CASSYGGLAGVADTQYF.

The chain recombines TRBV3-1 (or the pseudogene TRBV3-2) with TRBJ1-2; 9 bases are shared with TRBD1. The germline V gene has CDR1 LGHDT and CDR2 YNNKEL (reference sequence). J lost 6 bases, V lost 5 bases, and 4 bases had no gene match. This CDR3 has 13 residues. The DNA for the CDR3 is TGTGCCAGCAGCTACCGGACAGGGGATGGCTACACCTTC. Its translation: CASSYRTGDGYTF.

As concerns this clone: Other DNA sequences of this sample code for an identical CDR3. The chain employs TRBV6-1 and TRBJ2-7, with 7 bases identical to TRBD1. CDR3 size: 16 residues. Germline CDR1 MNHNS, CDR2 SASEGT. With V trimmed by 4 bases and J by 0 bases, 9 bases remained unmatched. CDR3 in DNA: TGTGCCAGCAGTGCGCTCCCGACAGGGAGCTCCTACGAGCAGTACTTC. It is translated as CASSALPTGSSYEQYF.

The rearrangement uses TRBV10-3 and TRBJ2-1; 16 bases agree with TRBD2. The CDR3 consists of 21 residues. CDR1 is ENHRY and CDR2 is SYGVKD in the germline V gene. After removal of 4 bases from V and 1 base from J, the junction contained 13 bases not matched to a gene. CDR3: CAISGLVQGTSGRGSYNEQFF. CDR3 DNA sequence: TGTGCCATCAGTGGTTTGGTCCAAGGGACTAGCGGGAGGGGGTCCTACAATGAGCAGTTCTTC.

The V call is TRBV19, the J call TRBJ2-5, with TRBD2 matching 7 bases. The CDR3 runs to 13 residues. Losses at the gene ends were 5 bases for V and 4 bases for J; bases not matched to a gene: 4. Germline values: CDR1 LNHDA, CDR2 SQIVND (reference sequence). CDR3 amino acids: CASSGSGIETQYF. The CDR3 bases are TGTGCCAGTAGTGGAAGCGGGATAGAGACCCAGTACTTC.

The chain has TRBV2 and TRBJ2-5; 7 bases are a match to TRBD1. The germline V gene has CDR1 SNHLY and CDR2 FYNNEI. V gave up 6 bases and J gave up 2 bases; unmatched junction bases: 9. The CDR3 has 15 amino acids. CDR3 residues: CASRTTGIGQETQYF. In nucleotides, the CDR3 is TGTGCCAGCAGGACGACAGGGATAGGACAAGAGACCCAGTACTTC.

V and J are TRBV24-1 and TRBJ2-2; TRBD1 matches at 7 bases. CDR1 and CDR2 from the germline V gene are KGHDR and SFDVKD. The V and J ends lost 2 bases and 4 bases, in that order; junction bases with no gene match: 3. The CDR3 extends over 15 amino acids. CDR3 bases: TGTGCCACCAGTGATTGGACAGGCCGCACCGGGGAGCTGTTTTTT. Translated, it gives CATSDWTGRTGELFF.

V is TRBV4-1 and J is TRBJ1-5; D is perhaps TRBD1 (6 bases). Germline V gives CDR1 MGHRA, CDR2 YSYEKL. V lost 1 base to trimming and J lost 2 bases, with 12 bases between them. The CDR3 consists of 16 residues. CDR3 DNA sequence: TGCGCCAGCAGCCAAGGTTGGGGGGGCGGCAATCAGCCCCAGCATTTT. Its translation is CASSQGWGGGNQPQHF.

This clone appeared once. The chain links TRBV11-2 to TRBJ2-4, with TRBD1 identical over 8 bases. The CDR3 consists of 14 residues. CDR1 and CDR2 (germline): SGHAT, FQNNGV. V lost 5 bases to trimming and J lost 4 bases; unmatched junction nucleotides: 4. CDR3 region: CASSQTGVKNIQYF. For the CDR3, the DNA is TGTGCCAGCAGCCAGACAGGGGTAAAAAACATTCAGTACTTC.

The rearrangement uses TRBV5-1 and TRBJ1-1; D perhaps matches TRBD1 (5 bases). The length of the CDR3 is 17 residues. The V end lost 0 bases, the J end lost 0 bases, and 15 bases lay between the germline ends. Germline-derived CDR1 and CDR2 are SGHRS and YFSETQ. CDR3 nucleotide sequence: TGCGCCAGCAGCTTGGTTTCAGGGATTACCATGAACACTGAAGCTTTCTTT. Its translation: CASSLVSGITMNTEAFF.

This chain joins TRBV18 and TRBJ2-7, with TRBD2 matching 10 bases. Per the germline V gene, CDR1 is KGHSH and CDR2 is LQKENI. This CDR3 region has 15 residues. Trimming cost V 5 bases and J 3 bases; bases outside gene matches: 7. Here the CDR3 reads CASSAPSGSLYEQYF. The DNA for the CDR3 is TGTGCCAGCTCAGCTCCTAGCGGGAGTCTCTACGAGCAGTACTTC.

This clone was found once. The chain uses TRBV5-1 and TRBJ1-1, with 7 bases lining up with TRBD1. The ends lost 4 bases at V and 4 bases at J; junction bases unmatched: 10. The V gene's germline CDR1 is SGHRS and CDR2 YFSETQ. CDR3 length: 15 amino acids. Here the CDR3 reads CASSPGQLTRTEAFF. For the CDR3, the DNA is TGCGCCAGCAGCCCGGGACAGTTGACACGCACTGAAGCTTTCTTT.

The CDR3 sequence is CATSERTGEGEQYF. The CDR3, as DNA: TGTGCCACCAGTGAGAGGACAGGGGAAGGGGAGCAGTACTTC. The V gene is TRBV24-1, the J gene TRBJ2-7; 9 bases are shared with TRBD1. Germline assignment: CDR1 KGHDR and CDR2 SFDVKD. The CDR3 is 14 residues long. J gave up 7 bases and V 4 bases, and 7 bases lay outside the gene matches.

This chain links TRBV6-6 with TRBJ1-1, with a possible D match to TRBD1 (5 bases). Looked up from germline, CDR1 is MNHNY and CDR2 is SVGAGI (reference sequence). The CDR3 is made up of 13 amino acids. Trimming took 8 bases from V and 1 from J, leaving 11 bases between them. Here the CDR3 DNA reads TGTGCCAGCTCAACGGGGGGGAACACTGAAGCTTTCTTT. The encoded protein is CASSTGGNTEAFF.

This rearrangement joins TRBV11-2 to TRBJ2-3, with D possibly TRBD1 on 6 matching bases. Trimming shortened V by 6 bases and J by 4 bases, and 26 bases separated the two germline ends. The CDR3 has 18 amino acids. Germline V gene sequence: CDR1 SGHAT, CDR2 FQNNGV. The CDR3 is CASSSSLTTGWTADTQYF. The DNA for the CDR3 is TGTGCCAGCAGTTCATCACTCACGACAGGCTGGACGGCAGATACGCAGTATTTT.

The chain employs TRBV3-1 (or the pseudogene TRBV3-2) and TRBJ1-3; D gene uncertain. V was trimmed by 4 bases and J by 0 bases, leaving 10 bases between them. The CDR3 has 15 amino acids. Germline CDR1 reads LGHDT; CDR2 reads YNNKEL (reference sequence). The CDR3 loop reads CASSRDLSSGNTIYF. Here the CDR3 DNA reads TGTGCCAGCAGCCGAGACCTCAGCTCTGGAAACACCATATATTTT.

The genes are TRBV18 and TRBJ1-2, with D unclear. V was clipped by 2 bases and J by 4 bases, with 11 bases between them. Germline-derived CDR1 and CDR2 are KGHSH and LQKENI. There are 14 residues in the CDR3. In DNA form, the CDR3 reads TGTGCCAGCTCACCAGGCGCAGGCTCCTATGGCTACACCTTC. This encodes CASSPGAGSYGYTF.

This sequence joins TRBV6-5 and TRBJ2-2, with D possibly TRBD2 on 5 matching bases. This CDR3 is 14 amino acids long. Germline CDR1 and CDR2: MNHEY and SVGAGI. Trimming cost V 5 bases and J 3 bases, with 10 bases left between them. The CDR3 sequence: CASSPDGDTGELFF. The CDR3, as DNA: TGTGCCAGCAGTCCGGACGGGGACACCGGGGAGCTGTTTTTT.